Listed below are T cell receptor beta chains from one sample, sequenced in a study of CD8 T cells in ankylosing spondylitis. MiXCR, run by TCRdb on the 5' RACE reads, gives a single entry per CDR3 protein. The table lists more than 500,000 distinct CDR3 sequences, over 4% of them singletons. The sample consisted of blood, either unsorted or a sorted T cell fraction (not recorded which). These receptors came from a male donor with ankylosing spondylitis. CDR3s include the opening cysteine and the closing phenylalanine or tryptophan. Fields, in order: clone size, V gene, D gene, J gene, CDR3 DNA, CDR3 protein. The D gene is left open where the match is weak. Expanded clones are given a class, and other clones once, few, many or no size at all.

-	TRBV7-2	TRBD2	TRBJ2-4	TGTGCCAGCAGCTTAGGACTAGCGCGAAACATTCAGTACTTC	CASSLGLARNIQYF
-	TRBV2	-	TRBJ2-7	TGTGCCAGCAGGGGAGAGACGGAACGCCACGAGCAGTACTTC	CASRGETERHEQYF
many	TRBV11-2	-	TRBJ2-3	TGTGCCAGCAGCTTAGCCCCTAGGAGAGCGCAGTATTTT	CASSLAPRRAQYF
many	TRBV7-2	TRBD1	TRBJ2-4	TGTGCCAGCGCGGACAGGGATAAAAACATTCAGTACTTC	CASADRDKNIQYF
many	TRBV6-2/TRBV6-3	TRBD2	TRBJ2-1	TGTGCCAGCAGTTCCTTGACTAGCGGGGGGGCCTATGAGCAGTTCTTC	CASSSLTSGGAYEQFF
many	TRBV5-1	-	TRBJ2-7	TGCGCCAGCAGCCCGTTATCTGGACTTGGCGGGGAGCAGTACTTC	CASSPLSGLGGEQYF
many	TRBV24-1	TRBD2	TRBJ2-1	TGTGCCACCAGTGACCCCGGGACTAGCGGGTACAATGAGCAGTTCTTC	CATSDPGTSGYNEQFF
few	TRBV20-1	TRBD2	TRBJ2-7	TGCAGTGCTAGCCAGCGGGGGCCCTACGAGCAGTACTTC	CSASQRGPYEQYF
many	TRBV5-1	-	TRBJ2-5	TGCGCCAGCAGCCCCGGGACGTCGGAGACCCAGTACTTC	CASSPGTSETQYF
few	TRBV11-2	-	TRBJ2-5	TGTGCCAGCAGCCCCAGGGGGAGGGCCCAAGAGACCCAGTACTTC	CASSPRGRAQETQYF
many	TRBV5-4	-	TRBJ1-1	TGTGCCAGCAGCTTGAATGCGGGGATGCGGAACACTGAAGCTTTCTTT	CASSLNAGMRNTEAFF
many	TRBV20-1	-	TRBJ2-2	TGCAGTGCTAGAGATAATGAGGGGGTGAGCACCGGGGAGCTGTTTTTT	CSARDNEGVSTGELFF
many	TRBV27	TRBD1	TRBJ2-7	TGTGCCAGCAGCGCCAGATTCCGGGACAGGGGGCTTCGCGAGCAGTACTTC	CASSARFRDRGLREQYF
-	TRBV29-1	TRBD1	TRBJ2-1	TGCAGCGTTGAAAGGGGTTATGTGGGACAGGGAGGGTATGAGCAGTTCTTC	CSVERGYVGQGGYEQFF
many	TRBV29-1	-	TRBJ1-1	TGCAGCGTGGGGAAGCGGGGGGCGAACACTGAAGCTTTCTTT	CSVGKRGANTEAFF
many	TRBV7-9	-	TRBJ1-1	TGTGCCAGCAGCTTAATTGATCGGGCGAACACTGAAGCTTTCTTT	CASSLIDRANTEAFF
many	TRBV11-1	TRBD2	TRBJ2-3	TGTGCCAGCAGCCCATCCCAAACTAGCGGGGGGCGAAGCACAGATACGCAGTATTTT	CASSPSQTSGGRSTDTQYF
-	TRBV5-1	TRBD1	TRBJ2-1	TGCGCCAGCAGCTCTGATCACAGGGGGCGGACGTTCTTC	CASSSDHRGRTFF
many	TRBV29-1	-	TRBJ1-3	TGCAGCGTTCAGCACCTCGGAAACACCATATATTTT	CSVQHLGNTIYF
-	TRBV18	TRBD1	TRBJ2-1	TGTGCCAGCTCAGGACAGGGAAATGAGCAGTTCTTC	CASSGQGNEQFF
many	TRBV20-1	TRBD1	TRBJ2-1	TGCAGTGCTAGATCCGGGACAGGGTGGGATGAGCAGTTCTTC	CSARSGTGWDEQFF
many	TRBV4-3	-	TRBJ2-1	TGCGCCAGCAGTCGGGTCAGAGCTTACAATGAGCAGTTCTTC	CASSRVRAYNEQFF
many	TRBV28	-	TRBJ1-5	TGTGCCACCCAAGGGTCGAGACATAGCAATCAGCCCCAGCATTTT	CATQGSRHSNQPQHF
many	TRBV28	TRBD1	TRBJ1-5	TGTGCCAGCAGTTTGGGGACAGGCCATCAGCCCCAGCATTTT	CASSLGTGHQPQHF
many	TRBV20-1	TRBD2	TRBJ2-7	TGCAGTGCTACACGTAGCGGGAACCCCTACGAGCAGTACTTC	CSATRSGNPYEQYF
many	TRBV6-2/TRBV6-3	TRBD1	TRBJ1-5	TGTGCCAGCAGCACACAGGGGGGGCTCAATCAGCCCCAGCATTTT	CASSTQGGLNQPQHF
many	TRBV29-1	-	TRBJ2-3	TGCAGCGTTGAAGATCGAACTAGGGTTGATACGCAGTATTTT	CSVEDRTRVDTQYF
many	TRBV7-2	-	TRBJ2-7	TGTGCCAGCAGCTACCGGGGAGGTACGGGGGAGCAGTACTTC	CASSYRGGTGEQYF
many	TRBV10-3	-	TRBJ1-1	TGTGCCATCAGGAGATTCTGGGGGGGGAACACTGAAGCTTTCTTT	CAIRRFWGGNTEAFF
many	TRBV28	-	TRBJ2-5	TGTGCCAGTGGTTGGGCAAGGGGAATCCTTGAGACCCAGTACTTC	CASGWARGILETQYF
-	TRBV7-1	TRBD2	TRBJ2-3	TGTGCCAGCAGCTCTGGGCTCGGGACTAGCGGGAGTTCAGATACGCAGTATTTT	CASSSGLGTSGSSDTQYF
many	TRBV7-3	-	TRBJ2-5	TGTGCCAGCAGCTTCGACAGTGAAGAGACCCAGTACTTC	CASSFDSEETQYF
many	TRBV20-1	-	TRBJ1-5	TGCAGTGCTAGAGACCCAACGGATCAGCCCCAGCATTTT	CSARDPTDQPQHF
many	TRBV10-2	-	TRBJ1-1	TGCGCCAGCAGCGGCAGGGGAGACGCAGCTTTCTTT	CASSGRGDAAFF
-	TRBV20-1	-	TRBJ2-5	TGCAGTGCTATGACTCAAGAGACCCAGTACTTC	CSAMTQETQYF
-	TRBV9	-	TRBJ2-5	TGTGCCAGCAGCGTAGGGGGCAGTAGGCAAGAGACCCAGTACTTC	CASSVGGSRQETQYF
many	TRBV5-1	-	TRBJ2-7	TGCGCCAGCAGCTTTAGAGCTGGGGGATACGAGCAGTACTTC	CASSFRAGGYEQYF
few	TRBV5-5	TRBD1	TRBJ1-5	TGTGCCAGCAGCATGACAGGGGGCGGTTATCAGCCCCAGCATTTT	CASSMTGGGYQPQHF
many	TRBV20-1	-	TRBJ1-5	TGCAGTGTCAGGGCAAAGGACCGGCCCAATCAGCCCCAGCATTTT	CSVRAKDRPNQPQHF
many	TRBV7-2	TRBD2	TRBJ2-1	TGTGCCAGCAGCGGGGGGACTAGCACTTACAATGAGCAGTTCTTC	CASSGGTSTYNEQFF
many	TRBV6-1	TRBD2	TRBJ2-3	TGTGCCACACGCGGGAGCATGTACACAGATACGCAGTATTTT	CATRGSMYTDTQYF
many	TRBV6-1	-	TRBJ2-3	TGTGCCAGCAGTGAACCCGGGATCCGGGATACGCAGTATTTT	CASSEPGIRDTQYF
many	TRBV20-1	-	TRBJ2-1	TGCAGTGCTAGCTATTACAATGAGCAGTTCTTC	CSASYYNEQFF
many	TRBV4-2	-	TRBJ1-4	TGTGCCAGCAGCGGGTTTGGAGGGGAGAATGAAAAACTGTTTTTT	CASSGFGGENEKLFF
many	TRBV12-3/TRBV12-4	-	TRBJ1-4	TGTGCCAGCGGGCCGTGGGGCGAAAAACTGTTTTTT	CASGPWGEKLFF
few	TRBV5-5	TRBD2	TRBJ2-3	TGTGCCAGCACCCTAGCGGGGAGCACAGATACGCAGTATTTT	CASTLAGSTDTQYF
many	TRBV28	-	TRBJ1-1	TGTGCCAGCAGTTTAGTAGAGGCGAACACTGAAGCTTTCTTT	CASSLVEANTEAFF
many	TRBV12-3/TRBV12-4	-	TRBJ1-5	TGTGCCAGCAGTTTAGAGACAGCCGGTGGGCCCCAGCATTTT	CASSLETAGGPQHF
many	TRBV4-3	TRBD2	TRBJ2-1	TGCGCCAGCAGACCAGCGGGGGGCTATGAGCAGTTCTTC	CASRPAGGYEQFF
few	TRBV6-5	-	TRBJ1-2	TGTGCCAGCAGTTACTCAGCAGGGCCCTATGGCTACACCTTC	CASSYSAGPYGYTF